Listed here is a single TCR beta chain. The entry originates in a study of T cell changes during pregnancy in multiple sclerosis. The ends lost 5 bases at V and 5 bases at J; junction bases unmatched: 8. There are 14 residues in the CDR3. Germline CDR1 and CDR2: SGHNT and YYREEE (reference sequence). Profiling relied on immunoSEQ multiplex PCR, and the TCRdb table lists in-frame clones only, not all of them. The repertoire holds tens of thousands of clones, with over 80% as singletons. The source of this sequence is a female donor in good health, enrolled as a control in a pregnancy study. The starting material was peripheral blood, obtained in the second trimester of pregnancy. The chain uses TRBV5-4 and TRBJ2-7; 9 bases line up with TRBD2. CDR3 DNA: TGTGCCAGCAGTCCGCGGGGGGGTAGCAACGAGCAGTACTTC. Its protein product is CASSPRGGSNEQYF.